These T cell receptor beta chains were read from a single sample in a study of OX40 agonist ivuxolimab in advanced cancers. Here immunoSEQ multiplex PCR was the method, and the copy in TCRdb shows in-frame clones only, minus some. The data show about 73,000 clones, almost 90% seen once. The material sequenced was CD4+ or CD8+ T cells sorted from blood, taken in a trial of the OX40 agonist ivuxolimab. These receptors were collected from an adult with an advanced solid tumor such as melanoma, head and neck, liver or kidney cancer. Both conserved end residues are part of each CDR3. Fields, in order: D gene, clone size, CDR3 length, V gene, J gene, CDR3 DNA, CDR3 protein. A D gene is named only where the DNA matches it firmly. The size entry is marked missing in some rows and otherwise reads once, few, many or a size class.

NA	NA	13	TRBV6-6	TRBJ1-3	TGTGCCAGCAGTGTTCAGGGGGGAAACACCATATATTTT	CASSVQGGNTIYF
NA	NA	15	TRBV6-5	TRBJ2-1	TGTGCCAGCAGTCCCTCTAGAGCCCCCAACAATGAGCAGTTCTTC	CASSPSRAPNNEQFF
NA	once	16	TRBV7-2	TRBJ1-2	TGTGCCAGCAGCCAAAAGAGTGGCTCGGCTAACTATGGCTACACCTTC	CASSQKSGSANYGYTF
NA	NA	14	TRBV18	TRBJ1-5	TGTGCCAGCTCACCGGGGTGGGGCAATCAGCCCCAGCATTTT	CASSPGWGNQPQHF
NA	NA	15	TRBV6-5	TRBJ1-6	TGTGCCAGCAGTTACAGGGGGGCGTCCAATTCACCCCTCCACTTT	CASSYRGASNSPLHF
NA	NA	14	TRBV7-3	TRBJ2-1	TGTGCCAGCAGCTTAAAGGGTGCCCAGAATGAGCAGTTCTTC	CASSLKGAQNEQFF
TRBD1	NA	13	TRBV28	TRBJ1-2	TGTGCCAGCAGTTTTGGACAGGACTATGGCTACACCTTC	CASSFGQDYGYTF
NA	NA	13	TRBV28	TRBJ2-5	TGTGCCAGCAGTTTGGACTACGGGGAGACCCAGTACTTC	CASSLDYGETQYF
TRBD1	few	15	TRBV19	TRBJ1-4	TGTGCCAGTAGTGACAGGGTCGCAACTAATGAAAAACTGTTTTTT	CASSDRVATNEKLFF
NA	medium-sized	14	TRBV2	TRBJ1-5	TGTGCCAGCACCCAGACAGATAGCAATCAGCCCCAGCATTTT	CASTQTDSNQPQHF
NA	NA	14	TRBV5-4	TRBJ1-2	TGTGCCAGCAGCTTTTTCCGAAGTGATATGGGCTACACCTTC	CASSFFRSDMGYTF
NA	NA	13	TRBV5-4	TRBJ1-2	TGTGCCAGCAGCTTCGGTTCCTCTTTCGGCTACACCTTC	CASSFGSSFGYTF
NA	NA	15	TRBV2	TRBJ2-5	TGTGCCAGCAGGGCTTCACTTGGGGCTGGGGAGACCCAGTACTTC	CASRASLGAGETQYF